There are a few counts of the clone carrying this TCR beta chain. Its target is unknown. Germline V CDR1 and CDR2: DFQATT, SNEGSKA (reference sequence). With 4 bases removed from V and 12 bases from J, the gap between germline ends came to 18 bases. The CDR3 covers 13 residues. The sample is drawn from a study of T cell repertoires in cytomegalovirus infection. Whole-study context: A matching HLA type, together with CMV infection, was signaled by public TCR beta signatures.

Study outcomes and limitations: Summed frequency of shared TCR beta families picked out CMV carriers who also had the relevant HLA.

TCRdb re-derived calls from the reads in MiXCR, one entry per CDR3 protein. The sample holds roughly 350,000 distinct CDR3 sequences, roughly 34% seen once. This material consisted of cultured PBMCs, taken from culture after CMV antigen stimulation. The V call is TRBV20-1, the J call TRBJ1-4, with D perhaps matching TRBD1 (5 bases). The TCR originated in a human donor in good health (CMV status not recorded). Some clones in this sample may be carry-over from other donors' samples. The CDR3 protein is CSATRALGRELFF. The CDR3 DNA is TGCAGTGCTACCCGGGCTTTGGGACGGGAACTGTTTTTT.